This TCR beta chain was sequenced in a study of CD8+ T cells in alopecia areata (dated by TCRdb to 2017 to 2018). About the investigation overall: Treated patients were enrolled in an open-label pilot trial of oral tofacitinib at 5 to 10 mg twice daily for moderate-to-severe alopecia areata. Patients received tofacitinib for 6 to 18 months and were then followed off drug for 6 months to check for delayed response and recurrence. In treated patients, disease severity was measured using the SALT score, which gives the percentage of scalp surface area affected. The study used high-throughput TCRbeta sequencing to examine T cell clonal expansion in alopecia areata, in both the C3H/HeJ mouse model and human patients. Human TCRbeta sequencing covered scalp tissue and sorted CD4+ and CD8+ peripheral blood T cells from patchy and totalis/universalis alopecia areata patients and healthy controls. Patients on tofacitinib were biopsied at baseline and after 4 and 24 weeks of treatment, and several of the patients also had a later scalp biopsy. Scalp clonality was compared among normal scalp (n=4), patchy alopecia areata scalp (n=8), and alopecia totalis/universalis scalp (n=8). RNA was obtained with the PAXgene miRNA kit for fixed scalp, the miRNeasy kit for PBMCs, and the RNeasy kit for mouse skin. Amplification of TCRbeta CDR3 regions was done by immunoSEQ multiplex PCR using 35 Vbeta forward primers and 13 Jbeta reverse primers. Broader findings and caveats from the paper: Compared with mice, TCR sequences shared between patients were less clear, possibly partly because of HLA diversity across the patient population. Because the treated cohort was small and included a single nonresponder, larger studies are needed to assess links between baseline CD8+ expansion and response. Lesional scalp, especially in alopecia totalis/universalis, showed higher clonality and more expanded CD8+ clones than normal scalp, suggesting antigenic drive. Scalp clonality and the number of expanded CD8+ clones among the top 100 scalp clones were significantly decreased by tofacitinib. Many expanded lesional clones persisted in scalp and blood during tofacitinib treatment, which may partly explain relapse after stopping treatment. Resident alphabeta T cells in normal human skin are also sequenced, complicating scalp TCR repertoire analysis, unlike mouse skin dominated by gammadelta T cells.

This clone occurred a few times. The target of this receptor is not known. The input lacks base qualities; no much larger clone sits a single base away. Library preparation used the immunoSEQ multiplex PCR assay. For TCR sequencing, RNA was extracted from every sample and reverse transcribed into cDNA to serve as template. First-strand cDNA was synthesized using SuperScript III with a 2:1 mix of oligo-dT and random hexamers. A synthetic immune receptor repertoire was used to assess amplification bias, and residual bias was removed computationally. On the authors' methods: Raw reads were preprocessed to remove errors, and CDR3 was defined by IMGT conventions from the conserved cysteine to phenylalanine. Clonality was computed as 1 minus the Shannon entropy, with the entropy normalized by log2 of the number of productive unique TCRs. CD4 or CD8 identity of scalp clones was inferred by cross-referencing scalp TCRbeta sequences with sorted blood CD4 and CD8 repertoires. TCRdb carries this immuneACCESS record with in-frame sequences only. Its versions omit some clonotypes, under half of them owing to an unresolved V gene in the studies checked, with the rest unexplained. The D gene and trimming were derived from the DNA, and the V and J assignments and clone size from that table. This sample holds about 190,000 clones; around three fifths were observed only once. The top ten clonotypes cover 4% to 5% of the sample.

In light of the paper, this sample's time point label describes: 4 weeks on oral tofacitinib. Interpreted using the paper, the treatment or condition label stands for: oral pan-JAK inhibitor, 5-10 mg twice daily. Peripheral blood and lesional scalp punch biopsies were obtained from patients with alopecia areata. After PBMCs were isolated by density centrifugation and stained for CD3, CD4 and CD8, a FACSAria was used to sort CD4+ and CD8+ T cells. CDR1 and CDR2 are read off the germline V gene as SQVTM and ANQGSEA. The CDR3 runs 12 amino acids, cysteine and phenylalanine included. The kept DNA is CDR3 alone, 36 bases in frame from the first base.

The receptor chain draws on TRBV29-1 and TRBJ2-5; TRBD1 matches 7 bases in the middle. The end of the DNA fits TRBJ2-7 better, so the J call may be wrong. This receptor was obtained from a human donor with alopecia areata. The specimen was CD4+ T cells sorted from blood, collected at week 4, from a patient treated with tofacitinib. The bases read TGCAGCGTTGCAGGGGGAACCTACGAGCAGTACTTC. Its translation is CSVAGGTYEQYF.